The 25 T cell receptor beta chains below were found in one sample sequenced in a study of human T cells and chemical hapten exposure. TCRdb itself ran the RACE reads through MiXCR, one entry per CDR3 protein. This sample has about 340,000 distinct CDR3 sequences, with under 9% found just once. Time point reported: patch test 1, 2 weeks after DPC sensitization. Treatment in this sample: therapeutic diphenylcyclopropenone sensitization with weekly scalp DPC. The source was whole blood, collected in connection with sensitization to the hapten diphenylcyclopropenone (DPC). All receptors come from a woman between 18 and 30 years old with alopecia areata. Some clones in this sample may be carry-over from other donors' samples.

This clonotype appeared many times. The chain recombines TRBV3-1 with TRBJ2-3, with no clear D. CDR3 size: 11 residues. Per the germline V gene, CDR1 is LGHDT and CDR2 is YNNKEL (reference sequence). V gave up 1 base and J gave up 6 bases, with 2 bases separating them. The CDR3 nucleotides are TGTGCCAGCAGCCAAGGGGATACGCAGTATTTT. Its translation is CASSQGDTQYF.

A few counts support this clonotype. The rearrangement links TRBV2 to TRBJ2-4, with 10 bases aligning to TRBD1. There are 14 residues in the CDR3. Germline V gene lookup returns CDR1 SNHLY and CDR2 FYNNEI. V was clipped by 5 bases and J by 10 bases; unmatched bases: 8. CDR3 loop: CASSRGQGFLIQYF. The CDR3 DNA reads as TGTGCCAGCAGTAGGGGACAGGGGTTTTTGATTCAGTACTTC. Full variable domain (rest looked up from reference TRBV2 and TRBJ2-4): EPEVTQTPSHQVTQMGQEVILRCVPISNHLYFYWYRQILGQKVEFLVSFYNNEISEKSEIFDDQFSVERPDGSNFTLKIRSTKLEDSAMYFCASSRGQGFLIQYFGAGTRLSVL.

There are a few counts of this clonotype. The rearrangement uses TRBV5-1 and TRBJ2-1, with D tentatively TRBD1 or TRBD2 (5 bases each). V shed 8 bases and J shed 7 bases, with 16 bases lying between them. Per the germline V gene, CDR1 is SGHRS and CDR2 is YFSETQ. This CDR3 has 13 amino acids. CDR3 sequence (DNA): TGCGCCAGTTATATGCAGGGCGGGAATGAGCAGTTCTTC. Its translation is CASYMQGGNEQFF.

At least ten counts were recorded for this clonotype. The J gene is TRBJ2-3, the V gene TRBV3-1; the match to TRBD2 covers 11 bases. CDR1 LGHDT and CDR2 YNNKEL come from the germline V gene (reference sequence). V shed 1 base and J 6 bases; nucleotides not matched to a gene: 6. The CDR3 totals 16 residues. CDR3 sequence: CASSQGSSGGSDTQYF. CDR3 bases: TGTGCCAGCAGCCAAGGGTCTAGCGGGGGGTCCGATACGCAGTATTTT.

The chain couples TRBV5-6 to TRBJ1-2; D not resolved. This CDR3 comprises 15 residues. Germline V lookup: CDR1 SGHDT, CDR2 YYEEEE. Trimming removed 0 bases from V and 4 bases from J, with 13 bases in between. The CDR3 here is CASSLGRGKGYGYTF. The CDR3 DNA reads TGTGCCAGCAGCTTGGGGCGGGGAAAGGGCTATGGCTACACCTTC.

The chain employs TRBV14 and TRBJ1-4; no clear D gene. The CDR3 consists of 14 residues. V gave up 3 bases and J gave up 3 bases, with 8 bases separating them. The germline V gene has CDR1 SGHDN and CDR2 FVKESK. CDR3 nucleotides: TGTGCCAGCAGCCAGTTTGCGGCTAATGAAAAACTGTTTTTT. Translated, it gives CASSQFAANEKLFF. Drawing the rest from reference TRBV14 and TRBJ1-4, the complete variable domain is EAGVTQFPSHSVIEKGQTVTLRCDPISGHDNLYWYRRVMGKEIKFLLHFVKESKQDESGMPNNRFLAERTGGTYSTLKVQPAELEDSGVYFCASSQFAANEKLFFGSGTQLSVL.

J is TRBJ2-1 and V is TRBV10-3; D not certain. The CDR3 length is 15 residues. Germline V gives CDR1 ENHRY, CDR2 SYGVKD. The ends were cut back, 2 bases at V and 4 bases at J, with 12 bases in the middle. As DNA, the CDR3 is TGTGCCATCAGTGAGCCCCGGAGCCCTTACAATGAGCAGTTCTTC. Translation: CAISEPRSPYNEQFF.

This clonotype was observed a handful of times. The CDR3, as DNA: TGTGCCTCCAACTGGGGGGGGGCAAATAATTCACCCCTCCACTTT. It translates to CASNWGGANNSPLHF. The chain is built from TRBV28 and TRBJ1-6, with D perhaps TRBD1 (6 bases). The CDR3 sequence is 15 residues long. Germline V gene sequence: CDR1 MDHEN, CDR2 SYDVKM. V was cut by 11 bases and J by 5 bases, with 19 bases left in between.

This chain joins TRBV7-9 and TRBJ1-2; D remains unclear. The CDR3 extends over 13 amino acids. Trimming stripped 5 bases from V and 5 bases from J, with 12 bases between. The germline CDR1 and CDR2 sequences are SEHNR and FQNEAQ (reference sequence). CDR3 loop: CASSESAAYGYTF. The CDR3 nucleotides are TGTGCCAGCAGCGAAAGCGCGGCTTATGGCTACACCTTC.

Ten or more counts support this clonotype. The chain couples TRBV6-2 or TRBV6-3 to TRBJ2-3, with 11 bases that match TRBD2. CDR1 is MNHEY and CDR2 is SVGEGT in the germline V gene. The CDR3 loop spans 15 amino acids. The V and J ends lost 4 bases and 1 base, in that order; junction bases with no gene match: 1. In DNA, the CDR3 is TGTGCCAGCAGTTGGACTAGCGGGCGCACAGATACGCAGTATTTT. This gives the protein CASSWTSGRTDTQYF.

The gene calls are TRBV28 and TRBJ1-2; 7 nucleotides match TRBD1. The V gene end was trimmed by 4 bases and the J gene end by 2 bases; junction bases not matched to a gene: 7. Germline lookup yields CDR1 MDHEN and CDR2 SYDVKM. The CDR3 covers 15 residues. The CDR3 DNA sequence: TGTGCCAGCAGTTCCCGGGACAGTATAAACTATGGCTACACCTTC. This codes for CASSSRDSINYGYTF.

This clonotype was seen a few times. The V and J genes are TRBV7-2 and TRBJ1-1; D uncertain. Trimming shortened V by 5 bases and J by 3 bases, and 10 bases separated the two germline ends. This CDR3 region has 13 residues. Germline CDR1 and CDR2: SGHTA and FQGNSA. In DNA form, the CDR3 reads TGTGCCAGCAGCCCCCCCAGATACACTGAAGCTTTCTTT. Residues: CASSPPRYTEAFF.

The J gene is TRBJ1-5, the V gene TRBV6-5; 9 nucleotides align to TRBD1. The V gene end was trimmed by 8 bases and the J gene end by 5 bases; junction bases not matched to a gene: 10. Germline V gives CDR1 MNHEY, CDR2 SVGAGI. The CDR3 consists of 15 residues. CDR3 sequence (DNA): TGTGCCAGCCAGGCAAGACAGGGGGGCGATCAGCCCCAGCATTTT. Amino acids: CASQARQGGDQPQHF.

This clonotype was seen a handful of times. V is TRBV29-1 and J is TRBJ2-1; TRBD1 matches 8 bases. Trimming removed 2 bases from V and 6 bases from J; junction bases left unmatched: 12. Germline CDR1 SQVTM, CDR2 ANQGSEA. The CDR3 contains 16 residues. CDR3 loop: CSVERLRTGKFNEQFF. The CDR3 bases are TGCAGCGTTGAAAGATTGCGGACAGGGAAATTCAATGAGCAGTTCTTC.

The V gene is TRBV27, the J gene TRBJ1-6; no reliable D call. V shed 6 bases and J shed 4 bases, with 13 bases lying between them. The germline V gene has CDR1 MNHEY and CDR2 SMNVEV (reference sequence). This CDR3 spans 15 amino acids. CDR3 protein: CASRAKTDYNSPLHF. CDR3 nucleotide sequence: TGTGCCAGCAGAGCCAAGACGGATTATAATTCACCCCTCCACTTT.

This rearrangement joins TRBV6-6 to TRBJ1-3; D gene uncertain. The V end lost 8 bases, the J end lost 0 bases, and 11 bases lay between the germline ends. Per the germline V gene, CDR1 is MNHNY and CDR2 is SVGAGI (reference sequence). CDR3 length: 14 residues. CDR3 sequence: CASGMRYSGNTIYF. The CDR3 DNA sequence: TGTGCCAGCGGCATGAGGTACTCTGGAAACACCATATATTTT.

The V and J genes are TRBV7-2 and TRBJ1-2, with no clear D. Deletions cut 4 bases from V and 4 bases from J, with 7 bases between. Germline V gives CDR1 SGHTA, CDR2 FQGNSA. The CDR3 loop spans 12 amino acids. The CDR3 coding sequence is TGTGCCAGCAGCTCAGACACCTATGGCTACACCTTC. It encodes CASSSDTYGYTF.

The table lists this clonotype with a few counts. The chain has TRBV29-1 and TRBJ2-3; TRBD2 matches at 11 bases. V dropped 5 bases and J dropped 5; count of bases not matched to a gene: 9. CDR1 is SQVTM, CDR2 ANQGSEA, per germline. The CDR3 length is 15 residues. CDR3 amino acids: CSVRIAGGQKDTQYF. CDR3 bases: TGCAGCGTTAGGATAGCGGGGGGGCAAAAAGATACGCAGTATTTT.

The CDR3 sequence is CATSVGTGKDTQYF. CDR3 nucleotide sequence: TGTGCCACCAGTGTCGGGACGGGAAAAGATACGCAGTATTTT. V is TRBV24-1 and J is TRBJ2-3; tentatively, D is TRBD1 or TRBD2 (5 bases each). Germline CDR1 reads KGHDR; CDR2 reads SFDVKD. Deletions cut 5 bases from V and 5 bases from J, with 13 bases between. CDR3 size: 14 residues.

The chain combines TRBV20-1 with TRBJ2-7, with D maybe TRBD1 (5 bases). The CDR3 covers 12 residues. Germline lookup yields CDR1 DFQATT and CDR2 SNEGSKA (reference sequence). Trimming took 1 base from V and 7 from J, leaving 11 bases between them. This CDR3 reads CSARGGAGEQYF. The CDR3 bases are TGCAGTGCTAGAGGTGGGGCAGGGGAGCAGTACTTC.

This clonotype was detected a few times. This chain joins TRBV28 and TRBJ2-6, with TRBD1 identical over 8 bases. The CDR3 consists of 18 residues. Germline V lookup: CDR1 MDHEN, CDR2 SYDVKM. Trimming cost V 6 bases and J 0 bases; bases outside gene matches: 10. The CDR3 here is CASSAGDRFLSGANVLTF. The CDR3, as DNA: TGTGCCAGCAGCGCCGGGGACAGGTTCCTCTCTGGGGCCAACGTCCTGACTTTC.

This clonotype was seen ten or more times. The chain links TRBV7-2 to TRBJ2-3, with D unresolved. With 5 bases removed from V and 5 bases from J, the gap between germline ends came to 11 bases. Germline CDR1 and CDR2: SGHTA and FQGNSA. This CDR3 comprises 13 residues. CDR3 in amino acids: CASSQGSQDTQYF. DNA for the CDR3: TGTGCCAGCAGCCAAGGATCCCAAGATACGCAGTATTTT.

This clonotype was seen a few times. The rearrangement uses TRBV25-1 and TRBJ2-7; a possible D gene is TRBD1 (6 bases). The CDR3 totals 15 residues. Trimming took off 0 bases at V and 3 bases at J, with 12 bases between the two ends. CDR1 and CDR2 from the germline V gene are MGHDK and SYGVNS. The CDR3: CASSEYSTGIYEQYF. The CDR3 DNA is TGTGCCAGCAGTGAATATTCGACAGGTATCTACGAGCAGTACTTC.

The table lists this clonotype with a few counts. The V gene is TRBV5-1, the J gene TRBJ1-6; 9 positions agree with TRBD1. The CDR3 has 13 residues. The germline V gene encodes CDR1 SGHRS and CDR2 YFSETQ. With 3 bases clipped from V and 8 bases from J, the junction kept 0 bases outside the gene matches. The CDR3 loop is CASSWDRDSPLHF. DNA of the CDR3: TGCGCCAGCAGCTGGGACAGGGATTCACCCCTCCACTTT.

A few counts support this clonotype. CDR3 sequence: CSTVRDRETQYF. CDR3 nucleotide sequence: TGCAGCACCGTTCGGGATCGAGAGACCCAGTACTTC. This chain uses TRBV29-1 with TRBJ2-5; a weak D match, TRBD2 (5 bases). CDR1 SQVTM and CDR2 ANQGSEA come from the germline V gene. This CDR3 is 12 amino acids long. Deletions cut 8 bases from V and 4 bases from J, with 14 bases between.